Detailed here is one T cell receptor (beta chain). The CDR3 is 13 amino acids. V lost 3 bases, J lost 3 bases, and 7 bases lay in between. Germline V gene lookup returns CDR1 LNHDA and CDR2 SQIVND (reference sequence). This entry belongs to a study of cytomegalovirus exposure and HLA in healthy donors. With 60 Vbeta and 13 Jbeta primers, the PCR was carried out. This table comes from immunoSEQ multiplex PCR, and its TCRdb copy is limited to in-frame clones, with some not included. The table shows tens of thousands of clones, with roughly 61% occurring only once. The origin of this receptor is a middle-aged woman in good health and CMV-seropositive. Sequencing was performed on PBMCs. The chain employs TRBV19 and TRBJ2-3, with D unresolved. The CDR3 nucleotides read TGTGCCAGTAGTATCCCCGGGACAGATACGCAGTATTTT. The encoded protein is CASSIPGTDTQYF.